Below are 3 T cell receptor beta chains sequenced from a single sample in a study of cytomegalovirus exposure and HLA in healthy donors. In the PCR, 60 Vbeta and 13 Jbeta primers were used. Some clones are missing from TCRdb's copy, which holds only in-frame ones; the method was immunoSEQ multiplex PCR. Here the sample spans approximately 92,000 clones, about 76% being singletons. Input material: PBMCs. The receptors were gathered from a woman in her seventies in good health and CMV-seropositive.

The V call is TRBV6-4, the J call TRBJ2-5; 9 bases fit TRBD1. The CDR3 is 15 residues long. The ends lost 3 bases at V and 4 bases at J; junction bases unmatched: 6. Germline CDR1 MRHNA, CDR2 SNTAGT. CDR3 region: CASSEQPGQGETQYF. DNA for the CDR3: TGTGCCAGCAGTGAACAACCGGGACAGGGAGAGACCCAGTACTTC.

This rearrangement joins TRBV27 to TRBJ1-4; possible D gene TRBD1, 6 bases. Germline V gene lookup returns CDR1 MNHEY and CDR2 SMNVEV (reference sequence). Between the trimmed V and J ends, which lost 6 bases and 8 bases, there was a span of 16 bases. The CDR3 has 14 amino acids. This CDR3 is CASRSGDLREKLFF. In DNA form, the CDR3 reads TGTGCCAGCAGGTCAGGGGATCTGAGGGAAAAACTGTTTTTT.

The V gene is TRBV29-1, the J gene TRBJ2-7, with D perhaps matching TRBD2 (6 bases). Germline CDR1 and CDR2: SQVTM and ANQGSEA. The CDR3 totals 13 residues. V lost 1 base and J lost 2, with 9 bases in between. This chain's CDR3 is CSVEGGRTYEQYF. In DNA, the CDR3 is TGCAGCGTTGAAGGGGGGAGGACCTACGAGCAGTACTTC.